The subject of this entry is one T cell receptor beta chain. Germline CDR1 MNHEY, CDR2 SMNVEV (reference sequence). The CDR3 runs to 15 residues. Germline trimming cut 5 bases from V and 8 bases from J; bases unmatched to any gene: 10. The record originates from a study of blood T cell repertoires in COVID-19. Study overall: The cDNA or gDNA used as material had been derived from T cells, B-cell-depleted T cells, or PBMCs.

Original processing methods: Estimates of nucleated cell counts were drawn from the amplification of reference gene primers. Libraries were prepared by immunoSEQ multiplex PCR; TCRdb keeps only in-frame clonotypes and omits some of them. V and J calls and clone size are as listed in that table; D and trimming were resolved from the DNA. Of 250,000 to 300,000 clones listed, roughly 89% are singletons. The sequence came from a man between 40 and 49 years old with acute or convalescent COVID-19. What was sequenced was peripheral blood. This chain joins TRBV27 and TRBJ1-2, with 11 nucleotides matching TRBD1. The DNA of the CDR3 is TGTGCCAGCAGTCCGACCCGGACAGGGGGCAGGGGCTACACCTTC. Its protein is CASSPTRTGGRGYTF.